Listed below are T cell receptor beta chains from one sample, sequenced in a study of CD8 T cells in Susac syndrome. In TCRdb, the immunoSEQ multiplex PCR reads were re-called with MiXCR into one record per CDR3 protein. The data show about 66,000 distinct CDR3 sequences, 94% seen once. The sample taken for sequencing was CD8+ T cells from PBMCs. Receptors originate from a human donor with multiple sclerosis. CDR3s include the opening cysteine and the closing phenylalanine or tryptophan. The D gene is left open where the match is weak. Clone size is given for some rows only: seen once, a few or many times, or a class if the clone is expanded.

D gene: .; CDR3 length: 12; V gene: TRBV28; clone size: .; J gene: TRBJ2-7; CDR3 DNA: TGTGCCAGCAGTTTTCGTGCCTACGAGCAGTACTTC; CDR3 protein: CASSFRAYEQYF
D gene: .; CDR3 length: 14; V gene: TRBV13; clone size: .; J gene: TRBJ2-3; CDR3 DNA: TGTGCCAGCAGCTTGGGCGATCGGCAGGGAACGCAGTATTTT; CDR3 protein: CASSLGDRQGTQYF
D gene: TRBD2; CDR3 length: 15; V gene: TRBV29-1; clone size: .; J gene: TRBJ2-7; CDR3 DNA: TGCAGCGTTGAAGGCCGGACTAGCGGGATCCCCGAGCAGTACTTC; CDR3 protein: CSVEGRTSGIPEQYF
D gene: .; CDR3 length: 14; V gene: TRBV5-4; clone size: .; J gene: TRBJ2-1; CDR3 DNA: TGTGCCAGCAGCTTTTCGACAGGTAACAATGAGCAGTTCTTC; CDR3 protein: CASSFSTGNNEQFF
D gene: TRBD2; CDR3 length: 15; V gene: TRBV4-3; clone size: .; J gene: TRBJ2-7; CDR3 DNA: TGCGCCAGCAGCCGTGGGACTAGCCACAGGGACGAGCAGTACTTC; CDR3 protein: CASSRGTSHRDEQYF
D gene: TRBD2; CDR3 length: 16; V gene: TRBV5-4; clone size: .; J gene: TRBJ2-7; CDR3 DNA: TGTGCCAGCAGCACGGGACTAGCGGGAGGTATTTACGAGCAGTACTTC; CDR3 protein: CASSTGLAGGIYEQYF
D gene: .; CDR3 length: 16; V gene: TRBV28; clone size: .; J gene: TRBJ1-2; CDR3 DNA: TGTGCCAGCAGTACAGGGATGGTCCTTCGTCTCGCTGGCTACACCTTC; CDR3 protein: CASSTGMVLRLAGYTF
D gene: .; CDR3 length: 17; V gene: TRBV3-1; clone size: .; J gene: TRBJ2-5; CDR3 DNA: TGTGCCAGCAGCCAAGAGGGAGGTGGGCCCGGACAAGAGACCCAGTACTTC; CDR3 protein: CASSQEGGGPGQETQYF
D gene: .; CDR3 length: 14; V gene: TRBV29-1; clone size: .; J gene: TRBJ2-3; CDR3 DNA: TGCAGCGTTGAAGAGGCGGGTGGCACAGATACGCAGTATTTT; CDR3 protein: CSVEEAGGTDTQYF
D gene: .; CDR3 length: 14; V gene: TRBV4-1; clone size: once; J gene: TRBJ2-3; CDR3 DNA: TGCGCCAGCAGCCAAGGCAGGGAATGGAATACGCAGTATTTT; CDR3 protein: CASSQGREWNTQYF
D gene: .; CDR3 length: 13; V gene: TRBV5-1; clone size: .; J gene: TRBJ2-7; CDR3 DNA: TGCGCCAGCAGCTTGAGGGGGGCCCACGAGCAGTACTTC; CDR3 protein: CASSLRGAHEQYF
D gene: .; CDR3 length: 16; V gene: TRBV27; clone size: .; J gene: TRBJ2-1; CDR3 DNA: TGTGCCAGCAGTCCCTCTTACGGGTCCGTGAGCAATGAGCAGTTCTTC; CDR3 protein: CASSPSYGSVSNEQFF
D gene: .; CDR3 length: 16; V gene: TRBV13; clone size: .; J gene: TRBJ2-5; CDR3 DNA: TGTGCCAGCAGCTTAGGCCGTAGCAGGGGCGGAGAGACCCAGTACTTC; CDR3 protein: CASSLGRSRGGETQYF
D gene: .; CDR3 length: 16; V gene: TRBV4-3; clone size: .; J gene: TRBJ2-7; CDR3 DNA: TGCGCCAGCAGCCAAGAGTCGGCCCTATCGGCCTACGAGCAGTACTTC; CDR3 protein: CASSQESALSAYEQYF
D gene: .; CDR3 length: 12; V gene: TRBV7-8; clone size: .; J gene: TRBJ2-5; CDR3 DNA: TGTGCCAGCAGCTTGACAGAAGAGACCCAGTACTTC; CDR3 protein: CASSLTEETQYF
D gene: .; CDR3 length: 14; V gene: TRBV15; clone size: .; J gene: TRBJ2-7; CDR3 DNA: TGTGCCACCAGCAGAGCGGACAGCCCCTACGAGCAGTACTTC; CDR3 protein: CATSRADSPYEQYF
D gene: .; CDR3 length: 14; V gene: TRBV23-1; clone size: .; J gene: TRBJ2-7; CDR3 DNA: TGCGCCAGCAGTCATCGGGACCGCTCCTACGAGCAGTACTTC; CDR3 protein: CASSHRDRSYEQYF
D gene: .; CDR3 length: 13; V gene: TRBV7-3; clone size: few; J gene: TRBJ2-3; CDR3 DNA: TGTGCCAGCAGCTCACTCCGACCAGGGTCGCAGTATTTT; CDR3 protein: CASSSLRPGSQYF
D gene: .; CDR3 length: 13; V gene: TRBV5-1; clone size: .; J gene: TRBJ2-3; CDR3 DNA: TGCGCCAGCCGGGTCTTTAGCACAGATACGCAGTATTTT; CDR3 protein: CASRVFSTDTQYF
D gene: .; CDR3 length: 11; V gene: TRBV29-1; clone size: .; J gene: TRBJ2-1; CDR3 DNA: TGCAGCGTTGTACGGGACAATGAGCAGTTCTTC; CDR3 protein: CSVVRDNEQFF